The present TCR beta chain was sequenced within a study of cytomegalovirus exposure and HLA in healthy donors. The table came from immunoSEQ multiplex PCR; TCRdb's copy has only in-frame clones and leaves some out. The sample holds some 120,000 clones, over 75% seen once. The CDR3 length is 11 residues. Germline V gene lookup returns CDR1 SNHLY and CDR2 FYNNEI. Trimming took 8 bases from V and 6 from J, leaving 10 bases between them. Donors came from a validation cohort of approximately 110 subjects, distinct from the first 666-subject cohort. The sequencing input was PBMCs. The chain joins TRBV2 to TRBJ2-5; perhaps TRBD2 as D (6 bases). The sequence came from a woman aged 25-40 years in good health and CMV-seronegative. The CDR3 sequence: CASFGGKTQYF. In DNA form, the CDR3 reads TGTGCCAGCTTCGGAGGGAAGACCCAGTACTTC.